These 18 T cell receptor beta chains share one sample of origin, sequenced in a study of T cell repertoires in cytomegalovirus infection. From the reads, TCRdb called clonotypes with MiXCR, one entry per CDR3 protein. The sample has 450,000 to 650,000 distinct CDR3 sequences, 26% seen once. Sequencing was done on a sample of PBMCs. The receptors here all came from a human donor in good health (CMV status not recorded). Some clones in this sample may be carry-over from other donors' samples.

The chain uses TRBV7-2 and TRBJ1-2; the D gene is possibly TRBD1 (6 bases). V was clipped by 6 bases and J by 4 bases, with 12 bases between them. Per germline, CDR1 SGHTA and CDR2 FQGNSA. This CDR3 comprises 13 residues. The CDR3 sequence is CASRYPQGYGYTF. The CDR3 coding sequence is TGTGCCAGCAGATATCCACAGGGCTATGGCTACACCTTC.

This clonotype was observed a few times. This chain connects TRBV9 to TRBJ2-3, with D hard to call. Germline values: CDR1 SGDLS, CDR2 YYNGEE. The CDR3 has 15 residues. V was clipped by 1 base and J by 0 bases, with 9 bases between them. CDR3 protein: CASSVLSYSTDTQYF. In DNA, the CDR3 is TGTGCCAGCAGCGTATTGAGTTATAGCACAGATACGCAGTATTTT.

The chain employs TRBV12-5 and TRBJ2-4; D is perhaps TRBD2 (6 bases). V gave up 6 bases and J gave up 6 bases, with 9 bases separating them. Germline assignment: CDR1 LGHNT and CDR2 FRNRAP. This CDR3 region has 12 residues. CDR3 protein: CASGGTRNIQYF. The CDR3, as DNA: TGTGCTAGTGGAGGGACTCGAAACATTCAGTACTTC.

This clonotype turned up a few times. The rearrangement links TRBV7-2 to TRBJ2-1, with D unresolved. CDR1 and CDR2 (germline): SGHTA, FQGNSA. The CDR3 runs 12 residues. Trimming shortened V by 1 base and J by 14 bases, and 12 bases separated the two germline ends. The CDR3 DNA reads as TGTGCCAGCAGCTTAGACGCACAAGACAAGTTCTTC. It is translated as CASSLDAQDKFF.

V usage is TRBV5-4 and J usage is TRBJ2-6; D may be TRBD1 or TRBD2 (7 bases each). This CDR3 region has 16 residues. CDR1 and CDR2 (germline): SGHNT, YYREEE (reference sequence). Trimming cost V 4 bases and J 4 bases, with 15 bases left between them. CDR3 sequence: CASSQGGASGANVLTF. Here the CDR3 DNA reads TGTGCCAGCAGCCAGGGGGGGGCTTCCGGGGCCAACGTCCTGACTTTC.

This clonotype was picked up a small number of times. The chain links TRBV7-8 to TRBJ2-5, with 7 positions matching TRBD2. Trimming at V came to 5 bases and at J to 5 bases, leaving 11 bases not matched to a gene. Germline V gene lookup returns CDR1 SGHVS and CDR2 FQNEAQ. This CDR3 has 15 residues. CDR3 sequence (DNA): TGTGCCAGCAGCACTAGCGCGTTAGGTGGGGAGACCCAGTACTTC. Translation: CASSTSALGGETQYF.

This clonotype showed up just a few times. The rearrangement links TRBV5-5 to TRBJ2-2; D is uncertain. The V gene lost 0 bases and the J gene lost 1 base, with 7 bases spanning the gap. The CDR3 consists of 15 residues. Per the germline V gene, CDR1 is SGHKS and CDR2 is YYEKEE (reference sequence). As DNA, the CDR3 is TGTGCCAGCAGCTTGGCCCTTATGAACACCGGGGAGCTGTTTTTT. The encoded protein is CASSLALMNTGELFF.

In regard to this clonotype: This may come from a read error, since a much larger clone is one base off. V and J are TRBV7-2 and TRBJ1-1; no clear D gene. The V end lost 3 bases, the J end lost 4 bases, and 15 bases lay between the germline ends. Germline V gives CDR1 SGHTA, CDR2 FQGNSA. The CDR3 is made up of 15 amino acids. CDR3 coding DNA: TGTGCCAGCAGCTTTAGTCCCCTAGTGAGCACTGAAGCTTTCTTT. Its protein is CASSFSPLVSTEAFF.

This clonotype has at least ten counts. The chain uses TRBV7-6 and TRBJ2-5; D assignment may be TRBD1 or TRBD2 (5 bases each). CDR1 and CDR2 from the germline V gene are SGHVS and FNYEAQ. The CDR3 length is 14 residues. V was shortened by 5 bases and J by 0 bases, with 10 bases between the two germline ends. CDR3 region: CASSQGTNQETQYF. DNA of the CDR3: TGTGCCAGCAGCCAAGGGACCAACCAAGAGACCCAGTACTTC.

This clonotype was seen more than once but under ten times. The DNA for the CDR3 is TGTGCCAGCAGCGAAAGTGGTTCGCGGGCGGCGGGAACCTTC. Translating it yields CASSESGSRAAGTF. The rearrangement uses TRBV2 and TRBJ1-2, with D unclear. V was shortened by 6 bases and J by 14 bases, with 25 bases between the two germline ends. CDR1 and CDR2 from the germline V gene are SNHLY and FYNNEI. This CDR3 region has 14 residues.

This clonotype was counted between two and nine times. An end of the junction does not agree with germline; a read error may underlie this. The chain couples TRBV14 to TRBJ2-3; D possibly corresponds to TRBD2 (5 bases). The CDR3 runs 13 residues. Per germline, CDR1 SGHDN and CDR2 FVKESK. In DNA form, the CDR3 reads TGTGCCAGCAGCCAAGATCTGAGCGGCAGGAACCTTTTT. Its protein is CASSQDLSGRNLF.

This clonotype was counted a few times. The chain is built from TRBV7-8 and TRBJ2-7; D remains ambiguous. The CDR3 extends over 14 amino acids. Trimming cost V 3 bases and J 3 bases, with 12 bases left between them. Germline V gives CDR1 SGHVS, CDR2 FQNEAQ. CDR3 bases: TGTGCCAGCAGCTTGGACCGTCGGAACTACGAGCAGTACGTC. Residues: CASSLDRRNYEQYV.

The genes are TRBV28 and TRBJ1-5; 7 positions agree with TRBD1. Germline V gene data show CDR1 as MDHEN and CDR2 as SYDVKM. There are 15 residues in the CDR3. Trimming at V came to 10 bases and at J to 11 bases, leaving 20 bases not matched to a gene. The CDR3 DNA reads as TGTGCCACCAAAAAAACGGCAGGGGGGTGGATAGCCCAGCATTTT. This gives the protein CATKKTAGGWIAQHF.

This clonotype was observed a single time. This CDR3 reads CASQIAGLTGELFF. The CDR3 DNA sequence: TGTGCCAGTCAAATAGCGGGCCTCACCGGGGAGCTGTTTTTT. V is TRBV12-3 or TRBV12-4 and J is TRBJ2-2, with 7 bases identical to TRBD2. The CDR3 is 14 residues long. With 9 bases clipped from V and 4 bases from J, the junction kept 8 bases outside the gene matches.

The V and J genes are TRBV6-8 and TRBJ1-1, with a possible D match to TRBD1 (5 bases). V lost 2 bases and J lost 4, with 14 bases in between. The CDR3 loop spans 15 amino acids. Germline values: CDR1 MNHGY, CDR2 SAAAGT. CDR3 sequence: CASSYRGQGVTEAFF. The CDR3 DNA is TGTGCCAGCAGTTACCGCGGGCAGGGCGTCACTGAAGCTTTCTTT.

V usage is TRBV4-3 and J usage is TRBJ2-7, with a possible D match to TRBD1 (6 bases). Trimming stripped 2 bases from V and 4 bases from J, with 12 bases between. The germline V gene encodes CDR1 LGHNA and CDR2 YSLEER. CDR3 size: 14 residues. The CDR3 DNA follows: TGCGCCAGCAGCCAACAGAGGGGGTCATACGAGCAGTACTTC. Residues: CASSQQRGSYEQYF.

This clonotype was seen only a few times. The V and J genes are TRBV12-3 or TRBV12-4 and TRBJ2-3, with no clear D. CDR3 length: 14 residues. V was shortened by 2 bases and J by 1 base, with 7 bases between the two germline ends. The CDR3 sequence is CASSLWPGTDTQYF. The CDR3 DNA follows: TGTGCCAGCAGTTTATGGCCCGGCACAGATACGCAGTATTTT.

This clonotype has a count of ten or more. The V and J genes are TRBV2 and TRBJ2-5; D may match TRBD1 or TRBD2 (5 bases each). This CDR3 comprises 13 residues. Germline assignment: CDR1 SNHLY and CDR2 FYNNEI. V was clipped by 8 bases and J by 0 bases, with 10 bases between them. The CDR3 region is CASFEGHQETQYF. CDR3 coding DNA: TGTGCCAGCTTCGAGGGGCACCAAGAGACCCAGTACTTC.